The subject of this entry is one TCR beta chain. Its antigen is currently unknown. TCRdb re-called the reads with MiXCR, one entry per CDR3 protein. The table has some 920,000 distinct CDR3 sequences, 31% seen once; the top ten hold about an eighth. Germline V gene data show CDR1 as KGHDR and CDR2 as SFDVKD. V was shortened by 5 bases and J by 6 bases, with 16 bases between the two germline ends. The CDR3 loop spans 15 amino acids. This specimen comes from a study of T cell repertoires in cytomegalovirus infection. Study overall: The authors used CMV epitopes that were HLA-C-restricted (recently identified) and HLA-B-restricted (well studied). Carrying CMV and the relevant HLA type showed in public TCR beta signatures.

Study-wide results and caveats: There were HLA-C-restricted CMV-specific TCR beta clonotypes dominating the ex vivo response. Carriers of CMV plus the relevant HLA were identified by cumulative public TCR beta family frequency.

The origin of this receptor is a human donor in good health (CMV status not recorded). Some clones in this sample may be carry-over from other donors' samples. V gene TRBV24-1 combines with J gene TRBJ2-1; D is undetermined. Source: cultured CD8+ T cells from PBMCs, taken from culture after CMV antigen stimulation. In DNA, the CDR3 is TGTGCCACCAGTGTACGAGACACCCGCCCCAATGAGCAGTTCTTC. This translates into CATSVRDTRPNEQFF.